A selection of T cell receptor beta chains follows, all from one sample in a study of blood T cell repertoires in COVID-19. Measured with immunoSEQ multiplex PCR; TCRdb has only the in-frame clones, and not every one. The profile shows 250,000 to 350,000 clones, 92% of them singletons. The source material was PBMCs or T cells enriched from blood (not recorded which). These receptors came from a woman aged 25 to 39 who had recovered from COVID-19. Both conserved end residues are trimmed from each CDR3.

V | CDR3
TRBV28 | ASSLGQGEYNEQF
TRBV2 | ASSFLGLAGAGEQY
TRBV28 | ASSSARDSYEQY
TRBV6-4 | AAPRDRAPRFYNEQF
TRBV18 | ASSPPSAYEQY
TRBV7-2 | ASSWTESYGYT
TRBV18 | ASSPGSRAYEQY
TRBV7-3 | ASSLSRDTGELF
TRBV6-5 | ASSLNRGSQPQH
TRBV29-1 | SVEGSEGAYEQY
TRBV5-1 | ASNSQGGSYEQY
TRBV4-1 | ASSLGQGNSPLH
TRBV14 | ASSYGQGTEAF
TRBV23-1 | ASSQPTGALSNQPQH
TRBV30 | ASSTGGTNEKLF
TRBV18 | ASSPLAGADEQF
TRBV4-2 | ASSQVEGLAGNSNYNEQF
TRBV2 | ASRQGLANYGYT
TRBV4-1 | ASSQESGQGSYEQY
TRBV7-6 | ASSSETGLSNEQF
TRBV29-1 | SVLYSYEQY
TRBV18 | ASSPAGGQDTQY
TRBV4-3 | ASSQGDRATEAF
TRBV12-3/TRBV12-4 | ASTLPGINEQF
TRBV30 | AWGGQPNTEAF
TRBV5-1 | ASREGQGGNQPQH
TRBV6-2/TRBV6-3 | ASSYSTKVNTGELF
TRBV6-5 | ASSYSTTWGAQY
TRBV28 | ASRDAGTGVYTEAF
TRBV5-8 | ASSRSGTGDIIRNSPLH
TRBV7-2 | ASSLGGTGVHTEAF
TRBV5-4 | ASSATGARGTEAF
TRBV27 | ASSFRLAQETQY
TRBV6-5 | ASSFYRTSGAGTQY
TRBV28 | ASSFHLPSGVGEQY
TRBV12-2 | ASRIKRGTHTQY
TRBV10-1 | ASSESTGGSYNEQF
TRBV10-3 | AISEGTGVGKWNEQF
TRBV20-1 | SARVGGTIY
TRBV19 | ASSIGQGNQPQH
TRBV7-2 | AAGVSSGSRNEQF
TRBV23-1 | ASSPPVLVPGHSATAYEQY
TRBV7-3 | ASSYGRGETQY
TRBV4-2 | ASSHGEYEAF
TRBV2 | ASSQGNTEAF
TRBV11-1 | ASSPLNTEAF
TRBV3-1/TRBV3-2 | ASSQQGWNQPQH
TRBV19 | ASSTHMTSGQETQY
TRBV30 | AWSTWGVNTEAF
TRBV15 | ATSDRVGSYNEQF
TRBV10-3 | AISDWGRGNTGELF